This T cell receptor (beta chain) was identified during a study of blood T cell repertoires in COVID-19 (TCRdb year 2020). Broadly, across the study: The collaborator samples originated in the United States, Italy and Spain and spanned the acute and convalescent phases of COVID-19. The prospective study material was composed of cDNA or gDNA derived from T cells, B-cell-depleted T cells, or PBMCs. The dataset comprised deeply sampled blood TCRbeta repertoires from subjects exposed to, actively infected with, or recovered from COVID-19. The repertoires were made available in a free public database intended to serve as a resource for research on the immune response to SARS-CoV-2. The samples were drawn from two sources: the first 160 participants of the ongoing ImmuneRACE study, and 1,000 to 1,500 subjects contributed by 6 global collaborators. The sample metadata nearly always contained a de-identified subject ID, COVID-19 status, age in years and sex. HLA class I and class II types, where available, came from metadata supplied by the sample provider rather than from assay-based typing. The paper as a whole reports these results and caveats: The quantity of clinical and demographic metadata differed by source and by participant and was supplied without curation.

For this clone: Its binding antigen is unknown. There are no base qualities to consult, and no much larger clone falls within one base. The same CDR3 can be traced to other DNA sequences in this sample.

Spanning cysteine to phenylalanine, the CDR3 consists of 13 amino acids. The entry retains the CDR3 DNA only, 39 bases that are in frame from base 1. The trim is 0 bases for V and 6 bases for J, with a gap of 9 bases between the germline ends. For CDR1 and CDR2, the germline V gene lists LGHNA and YSLEER. TCRbeta CDR3 regions were amplified from genomic DNA by means of the immunoSEQ Assay, a bias-controlled multiplex PCR. In the original analysis: Within the assay, amplification of reference gene primers was used to estimate how many nucleated cells each sample contained. Sequence reads were collapsed and filtered to measure the absolute abundance of every unique TCRbeta CDR3 rearrangement. For each sample, productive Simpson clonality was calculated as the square root of Simpson's diversity index over productive rearrangements. TCRdb's version of the immuneACCESS table is confined to in-frame rearrangements and falls short of the full clone set. An unresolved V gene accounts for under half of the shortfall where checked; the remainder is of unknown origin. The V and J calls and clone size come from that table; D and trimming were worked out from the DNA. The sample contains under 85,000 clones, approximately 89% of them found a single time. Around 10% of the sample belongs to the ten largest clones.

Collaborating institutions collected whole blood in K2EDTA tubes following their own protocols. For TCRbeta analysis, collaborator samples were shipped as frozen whole blood, as isolated PBMCs, or as DNA extracted from either sample type. Sequencing was done on a sample of peripheral blood. This TCR was recovered from an older man with active or convalescent COVID-19. This receptor chain uses TRBV4-3 and TRBJ2-7, with a tentative D gene TRBD1 over 5 matching bases. This receptor has the CDR3 CASSQDQGGEQYF. The nucleotide sequence reads as follows: TGCGCCAGCAGCCAAGATCAGGGCGGCGAGCAGTACTTC.